This is a list of T cell receptor beta chains from one sample in a study of cytomegalovirus exposure and HLA in healthy donors. The repertoire was sequenced with immunoSEQ multiplex PCR; TCRdb's copy has only in-frame clones and lacks some. The sample has around 100,000 clones, roughly a tenth seen once. Sequencing was done on a sample of PBMCs. The receptors originated from a man in his forties in good health and CMV-seropositive. The CDR3 runs from the conserved cysteine through the conserved F or W. D genes are given only for firm matches. Clone size, where shown, is once, few, many, or a class for clones that have expanded.

d_call j_call v_call clone_size cdr3_aa cdr3_nt
TRBD2 TRBJ2-2 TRBV4-3 - CASSHGGRPGELFF TGCGCCAGCAGCCACGGCGGGAGACCCGGGGAGCTGTTTTTT
TRBD1 TRBJ2-3 TRBV7-3 few CASSLTTGVADTQYF TGTGCCAGCAGCCTAACCACAGGGGTGGCGGATACGCAGTATTTT
TRBD1 TRBJ1-2 TRBV28 - CAGSDRAYYGYTF TGTGCCGGCTCGGACAGGGCCTACTATGGCTACACCTTC
TRBD2 TRBJ2-7 TRBV18 few CASSPMGLVQYEQYF TGTGCCAGCTCACCGATGGGACTAGTTCAATACGAGCAGTACTTC
TRBD1 TRBJ1-1 TRBV28 - CASTRQGAFRAFF TGTGCCAGCACTCGACAGGGCGCGTTTAGAGCTTTCTTT
TRBD1 TRBJ1-4 TRBV6-5 - CASSPGTANEKLFF TGTGCCAGCAGTCCCGGGACAGCTAATGAAAAACTGTTTTTT
- TRBJ1-5 TRBV28 few CASRFGGSQPQHF TGTGCCAGCAGGTTCGGGGGAAGTCAGCCCCAGCATTTT
TRBD1 TRBJ1-1 TRBV13 - CASSTTGGLGTEAFF TGTGCCAGCAGCACAACAGGGGGCTTGGGCACTGAAGCTTTCTTT
- TRBJ1-5 TRBV18 few CASSQDYQPQHF TGTGCCAGCTCACAAGACTATCAGCCCCAGCATTTT
- TRBJ2-2 TRBV5-1 few CATSQGGDTGELFF TGCGCCACTTCACAGGGCGGCGACACCGGGGAGCTGTTTTTT
TRBD2 TRBJ2-3 TRBV7-2 few CASSPETSGWSTDTQYF TGTGCCAGCAGCCCTGAGACTAGCGGGTGGAGCACAGATACGCAGTATTTT
- TRBJ1-4 TRBV5-1 - CASSDQGIMGKLFF TGCGCCAGCAGCGACCAGGGTATAATGGGAAAACTGTTTTTT
- TRBJ2-7 TRBV15 few CATRRGEHDEQYF TGTGCCACCAGGAGAGGGGAGCACGACGAGCAGTACTTC
- TRBJ2-1 TRBV6-5 few CASSYEIRSEQFF TGTGCCAGCAGTTATGAAATCCGCAGTGAGCAGTTCTTC
TRBD1 TRBJ1-2 TRBV2 - CASSRDSYGYTF TGTGCCAGCAGCCGGGACAGCTATGGCTACACCTTC
TRBD2 TRBJ2-3 TRBV9 - CASSSPGGHTQYF TGTGCCAGCAGCTCGCCGGGGGGTCATACGCAGTATTTT
TRBD1 TRBJ1-5 TRBV2 - CASRDRDSNQPQHF TGTGCCAGCAGAGACAGGGATAGCAATCAGCCCCAGCATTTT
- TRBJ2-7 TRBV10-1 - CASSDVDSSYEQYF TGCGCCAGCAGTGATGTGGACAGCTCCTACGAGCAGTACTTC
- TRBJ1-1 TRBV14 few CASSQPGLTTEAFF TGTGCCAGCAGCCAACCAGGGTTGACCACTGAAGCTTTCTTT
- TRBJ1-5 TRBV27 - CASSLSVGLLSNQPQHF TGTGCCAGCAGTTTATCCGTCGGACTGCTTAGCAATCAGCCCCAGCATTTT
TRBD1 TRBJ2-7 TRBV6-5 few CASSYSPGTGLGEQYF TGTGCCAGCAGTTACTCTCCCGGGACAGGGCTCGGTGAGCAGTACTTC
TRBD1 TRBJ2-2 TRBV15 - CATSRGDRGVGELFF TGTGCCACCAGTAGAGGGGACAGGGGGGTCGGGGAGCTGTTTTTT
- TRBJ2-5 TRBV10-3 few CAISESSSGETQYF TGTGCCATCAGTGAGTCTTCGTCGGGAGAGACCCAGTACTTC
TRBD2 TRBJ2-1 TRBV15 - CAINGGNEQFF TGTGCCATCAACGGGGGGAATGAGCAGTTCTTC
- TRBJ2-3 TRBV2 few CASTKGSTSGDTQYF TGTGCCAGCACAAAAGGGTCGACGTCGGGGGATACGCAGTATTTT
TRBD2 TRBJ2-5 TRBV27 - CASSPNGLVRETQYF TGTGCCAGCAGTCCAAACGGACTAGTTCGAGAGACCCAGTACTTC
TRBD2 TRBJ2-7 TRBV7-2 few CASSPGGYEQYF TGTGCCAGCAGCCCGGGGGGCTACGAGCAGTACTTC
TRBD1 TRBJ1-5 TRBV15 few CATSRDRLGTGSIAQHF TGTGCCACCAGCAGAGATCGATTGGGGACAGGCTCAATAGCCCAGCATTTT
- TRBJ2-2 TRBV11-3 few CASSLKTGPITGELFF TGTGCCAGCAGCTTAAAAACAGGACCGATCACCGGGGAGCTGTTTTTT
- TRBJ2-3 TRBV5-4 few CASSSNTDTQYF TGTGCCAGCAGCTCTAACACAGATACGCAGTATTTT
TRBD1 TRBJ2-2 TRBV6-5 - CASSFWTGNTGELFF TGTGCCAGCAGTTTTTGGACAGGGAACACCGGGGAGCTGTTTTTT
- TRBJ1-5 TRBV7-8 - CASSLKGVPIINQHQHF TGTGCCAGCAGCTTAAAAGGGGTGCCCATTATCAATCAGCACCAGCATTTT
TRBD2 TRBJ2-1 TRBV9 few CASSPTSGTHNEQFF TGTGCCAGCAGCCCCACTAGCGGGACCCACAATGAGCAGTTCTTC
TRBD1 TRBJ2-7 TRBV11-2 - CASSFGTGMYEQYF TGTGCCAGCAGCTTCGGGACAGGGATGTACGAGCAGTACTTC
- TRBJ1-5 TRBV25-1 - CASSDAGRGGNQPQHF TGTGCCAGCAGCGACGCCGGTCGGGGAGGCAATCAGCCCCAGCATTTT
- TRBJ2-6 TRBV29-1 - CSVTLIGSSGANVLTF TGCAGCGTTACTCTTATAGGGAGCTCTGGGGCCAACGTCCTGACTTTC
- TRBJ1-5 TRBV7-8 few CASSLFAGDSSNQPQHF TGTGCCAGCAGCTTATTCGCCGGGGACTCTAGCAATCAGCCCCAGCATTTT
- TRBJ1-1 TRBV4-2 few CASSPDTQGTEAFF TGTGCCAGCAGCCCAGACACTCAGGGGACTGAAGCTTTCTTT
- TRBJ2-3 TRBV5-4 few CASSTGVASTDTQYF TGTGCCAGCAGCACAGGAGTTGCTAGCACAGATACGCAGTATTTT
- TRBJ2-1 TRBV5-4 - CASSWMENEQFF TGTGCCAGCAGCTGGATGGAGAATGAGCAGTTCTTC
TRBD1 TRBJ2-7 TRBV7-6 - CASSHSSGQGYEQYF TGTGCCAGCAGTCATTCCTCGGGACAGGGCTACGAGCAGTACTTC
- TRBJ1-1 TRBV15 few CATSTFRNPEAFF TGTGCCACCAGCACATTCAGGAACCCTGAAGCTTTCTTT
- TRBJ2-7 TRBV9 - CASSVGGDRYEQYF TGTGCCAGCAGCGTAGGGGGCGACCGCTACGAGCAGTACTTC
- TRBJ2-4 TRBV5-6 - CASSLDAVGADKNIQYF TGTGCCAGCAGCTTGGATGCGGTAGGGGCGGACAAAAACATTCAGTACTTC
- TRBJ2-7 TRBV5-1 few CASGEGGTYEQYF TGCGCCAGCGGTGAGGGAGGTACCTACGAGCAGTACTTC
- TRBJ2-1 TRBV28 - CASRAVGLHPYNEQFF TGTGCCAGCAGAGCCGTGGGCCTCCATCCTTACAATGAGCAGTTCTTC
- TRBJ1-1 TRBV7-8 few CASSPRANTEAFF TGTGCCAGCAGCCCCAGGGCAAACACTGAAGCTTTCTTT
- TRBJ1-6 TRBV5-6 - CASSLVQNSPLHF TGTGCCAGCAGCTTGGTTCAGAATTCACCCCTCCACTTT
- TRBJ2-2 TRBV10-1 few CASSAPGQGALSGELFF TGCGCCAGCAGTGCTCCGGGACAAGGGGCCCTCAGCGGGGAGCTGTTTTTT
TRBD1 TRBJ2-5 TRBV5-1 few CASSPTSGTGVKTQYF TGCGCCAGCAGCCCTACCTCCGGGACAGGGGTGAAGACCCAGTACTTC
TRBD2 TRBJ2-6 TRBV9 - CASSPRGIAGSSGANVLTF TGTGCCAGCAGCCCACGTGGAATAGCGGGGAGCTCTGGGGCCAACGTCCTGACTTTC
TRBD2 TRBJ2-7 TRBV14 - CASSQDFGGRNF TGTGCCAGCAGCCAAGATTTCGGCGGGAGAAACTTC
TRBD2 TRBJ2-2 TRBV6-4 few CASSALAGQSGELFF TGTGCCAGCAGTGCTCTAGCGGGACAATCTGGGGAGCTGTTTTTT
- TRBJ2-7 TRBV15 - CATSRDRGPYEQYF TGTGCCACCAGCAGGGATCGGGGTCCCTACGAGCAGTACTTC
- TRBJ1-5 TRBV5-1 few CASSLGPYSNQPQHF TGCGCCAGCAGCTTGGGGCCTTATAGCAATCAGCCCCAGCATTTT